The text below deals with one TCR beta chain. The data stem from a study of blood T cell repertoires in COVID-19. Looked up from germline, CDR1 is DFQATT and CDR2 is SNEGSKA (reference sequence). V lost 5 bases and J 11 bases, leaving 16 bases between the germline ends. CDR3 length equals 11 residues. Under the authors' procedure: Cell counts per sample came from amplifying reference gene primers. Produced via immunoSEQ multiplex PCR; TCRdb's table is partial and in-frame only. V, J and clone size derive from that table, while D and trimming were established from the DNA sequence. The repertoire holds roughly 81,000 clones, with 75% to 90% as singletons.

This chain joins TRBV20-1 and TRBJ2-7; a possible D gene is TRBD2 (7 bases). This clonotype was obtained from a man in his 70s with active or convalescent COVID-19. Sequenced input: peripheral blood. The CDR3 region has the DNA TGCAGTGCTTGGGGGGGCCTCTTGAAGTACTTC. It yields the protein CSAWGGLLKYF.